This T cell receptor (beta chain) was profiled in a study of shared clonotypes between healthy human individuals. Notes on the study in general: Clonotype sharing among donors was thought likely to change with sequencing depth. On the whole, naive subsets had larger estimated richness than memory subsets had.

V lost 5 bases, J lost 8 bases, and 12 bases lay in between. Per the germline V gene, CDR1 is MDHEN and CDR2 is SYDVKM. There are 13 residues in the CDR3. Libraries were prepared by immunoSEQ multiplex PCR; TCRdb keeps only in-frame clonotypes and omits some of them. The sample has about 2.4 million clones, 80% to 95% seen once. This clone came up once. Its target is unknown. All donors were healthy HIV-negative adults lacking recent acute infections or vaccinations. This chain joins TRBV28 and TRBJ2-2; D unclear. This clonotype was obtained from a man between 18 and 35 years old in good health. Some clones in this sample may be carry-over from other donors' samples. Sequenced sample: naive CD4+ T cells from PBMCs. The subset was: CD45RA+ positively selected. CDR3 in amino acids: CASSTESPGELFF. The DNA of the CDR3 is TGTGCCAGCAGTACAGAAAGCCCGGGGGAGCTGTTTTTT.